The 29 T cell receptor beta chains below come from one sample, sequenced in a study of radiation and T cells in renal cell carcinoma. Time point specified: blood 2 weeks post-SBRT. Treatment denoted: 15 Gy SBRT to primary tumor, nephrectomy 4 weeks later. Assay: immunoSEQ multiplex PCR; the TCRdb copy retains only in-frame clones and omits some. The repertoire includes under 150,000 clones, 80% to 90% of them detected once, and around 2% sits in the top ten. The input for sequencing was blood, taken from a patient whose treatment included radiotherapy and nephrectomy. The receptors stem from a woman aged 60-75 years with renal cell carcinoma.

The CDR3: CASREIYRDRVEQYF. The CDR3 nucleotides are TGTGCCAGCAGGGAGATTTACCGGGACAGGGTCGAGCAGTACTTC. This chain joins TRBV2 and TRBJ2-5, with 9 positions matching TRBD1. Judging by the DNA end, TRBJ2-7 fits better; the J call may be wrong. Germline values: CDR1 SNHLY, CDR2 FYNNEI. This CDR3 is 15 amino acids long.

V gene TRBV7-9 combines with J gene TRBJ2-1; TRBD1 aligns across 12 bases. V lost 8 bases and J lost 10; bases outside the gene matches: 12. Germline CDR1 reads SEHNR; CDR2 reads FQNEAQ (reference sequence). The CDR3 runs to 15 residues. The chain's CDR3 is CASLPGTGGFGEQFF. CDR3 DNA sequence: TGTGCCAGCCTACCTGGGACAGGGGGCTTCGGAGAGCAGTTCTTC.

The V call is TRBV27, the J call TRBJ2-7, with D tentatively TRBD2 (5 bases). The CDR3 covers 15 residues. V was cut by 6 bases and J by 3 bases, with 18 bases left in between. Germline assignment: CDR1 MNHEY and CDR2 SMNVEV (reference sequence). As DNA, the CDR3 is TGTGCCAGCAGCCAATACGGACTCTCCGGCTACGAGCAGTACTTC. Translation gives CASSQYGLSGYEQYF.

V usage is TRBV25-1 and J usage is TRBJ2-5; D may be TRBD2 (5 bases). The CDR3 is made up of 13 amino acids. V shed 5 bases and J shed 5 bases, with 12 bases lying between them. The germline CDR1 and CDR2 sequences are MGHDK and SYGVNS. This chain's CDR3 is CASSFRTGETQYF. In DNA form, the CDR3 reads TGTGCCAGCAGTTTTCGGACGGGGGAGACCCAGTACTTC.

This clone was found once. This chain links TRBV27 with TRBJ1-4; D unclear. Trimming took off 3 bases at V and 10 bases at J, with 12 bases between the two ends. Germline loops: CDR1 MNHEY, CDR2 SMNVEV (reference sequence). CDR3 length: 13 amino acids. DNA for the CDR3: TGTGCCAGCAGTTTGCATGATGTGGGAAAACTGTTTTTT. It specifies CASSLHDVGKLFF.

V usage is TRBV5-1 and J usage is TRBJ1-2; TRBD1 is a possible D gene (5 bases). The V end lost 0 bases, the J end lost 8 bases, and 14 bases lay between the germline ends. Germline CDR1 and CDR2: SGHRS and YFSETQ. This CDR3 has 14 amino acids. CDR3 sequence (DNA): TGCGCCAGCAGCTTGGCCAGGGCGGATGGGGGCTACACCTTC. Its protein product is CASSLARADGGYTF. The full variable domain, with the rest looked up from reference TRBV5-1 and TRBJ1-2, is KAGVTQTPRYLIKTRGQQVTLSCSPISGHRSVSWYQQTPGQGLQFLFEYFSETQRNKGNFPGRFSGRQFSNSRSEMNVSTLELGDSALYLCASSLARADGGYTFGSGTRLTVV.

This clone was counted a few times. This chain joins TRBV30 and TRBJ2-2, with D perhaps matching TRBD1 (5 bases). Trimming cost V 0 bases and J 0 bases, with 8 bases left between them. Germline V lookup: CDR1 GTSNPN, CDR2 SVGIG (reference sequence). This CDR3 is built from 15 residues. The CDR3 reads CAWSVRQTNTGELFF. The CDR3 DNA reads as TGTGCCTGGAGTGTCAGACAGACGAACACCGGGGAGCTGTTTTTT.

The J gene is TRBJ2-3, the V gene TRBV7-3; 9 bases are shared with TRBD2. Unmatched junction bases numbered 3, after V lost 3 bases and J lost 2 bases. Germline CDR1 is SGHTA and CDR2 is FQGTGA. The CDR3 spans 15 residues. The CDR3 protein is CASSLTSGDTDTQYF. The CDR3 region has the DNA TGTGCCAGCAGCTTGACTAGCGGAGACACAGATACGCAGTATTTT.

The chain is built from TRBV28 and TRBJ2-7; 7 bases fit TRBD1. Germline V CDR1 and CDR2: MDHEN, SYDVKM. This CDR3 comprises 14 residues. V was pared by 4 bases and J by 3 bases, with 6 bases of the junction left unmatched. The CDR3 loop reads CASSSPGQRYEQYF. The CDR3 bases are TGTGCCAGCAGTTCCCCGGGACAGCGCTACGAGCAGTACTTC.

This chain links TRBV5-5 with TRBJ1-1; 8 nucleotides line up with TRBD1. This CDR3 has 14 amino acids. V lost 4 bases to trimming and J lost 5 bases; unmatched junction nucleotides: 7. The germline V gene encodes CDR1 SGHKS and CDR2 YYEKEE (reference sequence). The CDR3 region is CASSTGQGRTEAFF. For the CDR3, the DNA is TGTGCCAGCAGCACCGGACAGGGCCGGACTGAAGCTTTCTTT.

The chain combines TRBV6-5 with TRBJ2-5; D is possibly TRBD2 (6 bases). The CDR3 length is 14 residues. Germline V CDR1 and CDR2: MNHEY, SVGAGI. V dropped 6 bases and J dropped 1 base, with 12 bases sitting between them. DNA of the CDR3: TGTGCCAGCAGATTTCCCGGGGGCCAAGAGACCCAGTACTTC. As protein: CASRFPGGQETQYF.

This clone has only a few counts. CDR3 in DNA: TGTGCCAGCAGTGAAGCGCCCCCCTACGAGCAGTACTTC. It specifies CASSEAPPYEQYF. The chain couples TRBV6-1 to TRBJ2-7, with D uncertain. CDR1 MNHNS and CDR2 SASEGT come from the germline V gene. There are 13 residues in the CDR3. Trimming pared 0 bases from V and 2 bases from J, leaving 5 bases between.

The chain combines TRBV6-6 with TRBJ2-5; a possible D gene is TRBD2 (6 bases). This CDR3 is 15 amino acids long. The germline V and J ends were trimmed by 2 bases and 2 bases, with 12 bases remaining between them. Per germline, CDR1 MNHNY and CDR2 SVGAGI (reference sequence). CDR3 nucleotides: TGTGCCAGCAGTTACACACGGGGAGGTCAAGAGACCCAGTACTTC. It translates to CASSYTRGGQETQYF.

This chain connects TRBV5-4 to TRBJ2-1, with D perhaps matching TRBD2 (6 bases). V was shortened by 5 bases and J by 9 bases, with 21 bases between the two germline ends. The germline CDR1 and CDR2 sequences are SGHNT and YYREEE (reference sequence). This CDR3 spans 15 amino acids. In nucleotides, the CDR3 is TGTGCCAGCAGGCAGCTGGGGGGAGATTTTTCTGAGCAGTTCTTC. Its translation: CASRQLGGDFSEQFF.

V is TRBV27 and J is TRBJ1-5; D is ambiguous. The CDR3 is 13 amino acids. V lost 3 bases and J 3 bases, leaving 6 bases between the germline ends. CDR1 is MNHEY and CDR2 is SMNVEV in the germline V gene (reference sequence). DNA for the CDR3: TGTGCCAGCAGTTTCTCCCCCAATCAGCCCCAGCATTTT. Its translation: CASSFSPNQPQHF.

The V gene is TRBV11-3, the J gene TRBJ2-7, with 9 bases that match TRBD1. V was clipped by 6 bases and J by 2 bases; unmatched bases: 2. Germline CDR1 is SGHNT and CDR2 is YENEEA. This CDR3 region has 13 residues. This CDR3 is CASSRTGAYEQYF. CDR3 nucleotides: TGTGCCAGCAGTCGGACAGGGGCCTACGAGCAGTACTTC.

The chain carries TRBV11-2 and TRBJ2-5, with D possibly TRBD1 on 6 matching bases. From germline, CDR1 is SGHAT and CDR2 FQNNGV. The ends were cut back, 2 bases at V and 2 bases at J, with 12 bases in the middle. There are 15 residues in the CDR3. For the CDR3, the DNA is TGTGCCAGCAGCTTAAGGGGGACCCGACAAGAGACCCAGTACTTC. This gives the protein CASSLRGTRQETQYF. Using reference TRBV11-2 and TRBJ2-5 for the parts outside the CDR3, the full variable domain is EAGVAQSPRYKIIEKRQSVAFWCNPISGHATLYWYQQILGQGPKLLIQFQNNGVVDDSQLPKDRFSAERLKGVDSTLKIQPAKLEDSAVYLCASSLRGTRQETQYFGPGTRLLVL.

This chain joins TRBV10-2 and TRBJ2-1, with 11 bases that match TRBD2. J was trimmed by 8 bases and V by 6 bases; bases with no gene match: 3. The CDR3 has 13 amino acids. Germline CDR1 and CDR2: WSHSY and SAAADI. The CDR3 nucleotides are TGCGCCAGCAGGCTAGCGGGGGGCTATGAGCAGTTCTTC. This codes for CASRLAGGYEQFF.

The chain is built from TRBV29-1 and TRBJ1-1; TRBD1 matches 8 bases. The CDR3 sequence is 13 residues long. Germline CDR1 is SQVTM and CDR2 is ANQGSEA. The V segment lost 6 bases and the J segment 4 bases; nucleotides outside the gene matches: 7. CDR3 residues: CSVRTGRGTEAFF. The CDR3 region has the DNA TGCAGCGTCCGGACAGGGAGGGGCACTGAAGCTTTCTTT. The full variable domain, its missing parts supplied by reference TRBV29-1 and TRBJ1-1, is SAVISQKPSRDICQRGTSLTIQCQVDSQVTMMFWYRQQPGQSLTLIATANQGSEATYESGFVIDKFPISRPNLTFSTLTVSNMSPEDSSIYLCSVRTGRGTEAFFGQGTRLTVV.

The CDR3 region is CASHPPLHF. CDR3 bases: TGTGCCAGCCATCCACCCCTCCACTTT. The chain uses TRBV28 and TRBJ1-6; D is uncertain. The V and J ends lost 8 bases and 11 bases respectively, with 4 bases between them. The CDR3 has 9 amino acids. Germline values: CDR1 MDHEN, CDR2 SYDVKM.

This rearrangement joins TRBV5-4 to TRBJ2-7; perhaps TRBD2 as D (5 bases). Germline-derived CDR1 and CDR2 are SGHNT and YYREEE (reference sequence). V lost 0 bases and J lost 0, with 13 bases in between. This CDR3 has 16 residues. CDR3 sequence reads: CASSLDGGPISYEQYF. In DNA, the CDR3 is TGTGCCAGCAGCTTGGACGGCGGGCCAATCTCCTACGAGCAGTACTTC. The whole variable domain, remainder taken from reference TRBV5-4 and TRBJ2-7, is ETGVTQSPTHLIKTRGQQVTLRCSSQSGHNTVSWYQQALGQGPQFIFQYYREEENGRGNFPPRFSGLQFPNYSSELNVNALELDDSALYLCASSLDGGPISYEQYFGPGTRLTVT.

The V gene is TRBV28, the J gene TRBJ2-7; TRBD1 aligns across 12 bases. CDR1 and CDR2 (germline): MDHEN, SYDVKM. The CDR3 runs 15 residues. The trim removed 4 bases at V and 5 bases at J, leaving 6 bases unmatched. The CDR3 sequence is CASSSPGQGADEQYF. The CDR3 region has the DNA TGTGCCAGCAGTTCGCCGGGACAGGGGGCCGACGAGCAGTACTTC.

The J gene is TRBJ2-2, the V gene TRBV10-3; TRBD1 agrees at 10 bases. The V gene's germline CDR1 is ENHRY and CDR2 SYGVKD. CDR3 length: 15 amino acids. V was pared by 3 bases and J by 3 bases, with 1 base of the junction left unmatched. In DNA, the CDR3 is TGTGCCATCAGTGACGGGACAGGGGACACCGGGGAGCTGTTTTTT. It is translated as CAISDGTGDTGELFF.

The gene calls are TRBV15 and TRBJ2-6; D not certain. CDR1 is LNHNV, CDR2 YYDKDF, per germline (reference sequence). With 0 bases removed from V and 0 bases from J, the gap between germline ends came to 6 bases. The CDR3 covers 16 residues. The CDR3 DNA reads TGTGCCACCAGCAGAGATTATGGCTCTGGGGCCAACGTCCTGACTTTC. Encoded protein: CATSRDYGSGANVLTF.

The chain has TRBV7-9 and TRBJ2-3, with TRBD2 matching over 14 bases. Germline V gene lookup returns CDR1 SEHNR and CDR2 FQNEAQ (reference sequence). Trimming cost V 5 bases and J 3 bases; bases outside gene matches: 7. CDR3 length equals 17 residues. The CDR3 is CASSRIRLAGGTDTQYF. CDR3 in DNA: TGTGCCAGCAGCCGAATCAGACTAGCGGGGGGGACAGATACGCAGTATTTT. The full variable domain, rest sourced from reference TRBV7-9 and TRBJ2-3, is DTGVSQNPRHKITKRGQNVTFRCDPISEHNRLYWYRQTLGQGPEFLTYFQNEAQLEKSRLLSDRFSAERPKGSFSTLEIQRTEQGDSAMYLCASSRIRLAGGTDTQYFGPGTRLTVL.

V gene TRBV7-2 combines with J gene TRBJ1-3; D is perhaps TRBD1 (5 bases). Germline CDR1 and CDR2: SGHTA and FQGNSA. Trimming shortened V by 1 base and J by 0 bases, and 10 bases separated the two germline ends. This CDR3 is built from 16 residues. The CDR3 sequence: CASSLGQTSSGNTIYF. The DNA for the CDR3 is TGTGCCAGCAGCTTAGGACAGACAAGCTCTGGAAACACCATATATTTT.

J is TRBJ2-7 and V is TRBV4-2; D is possibly TRBD2 (6 bases). CDR1 is LGHNA and CDR2 is YNFKEQ in the germline V gene. The CDR3 spans 14 residues. V was shortened by 6 bases and J by 11 bases, with 23 bases between the two germline ends. CDR3 in amino acids: CASRVSGLRVWEYF. CDR3 nucleotide sequence: TGTGCCAGCAGAGTTAGCGGACTTCGGGTTTGGGAGTACTTC.

For the CDR3, the DNA is TGCAGCGCAGCAGGGCCCCCCGAGTACAATGAGCAGTTCTTC. The encoded protein is CSAAGPPEYNEQFF. The chain joins TRBV29-1 to TRBJ2-1; the D gene is possibly TRBD1 (5 bases). CDR1 and CDR2 from the germline V gene are SQVTM and ANQGSEA. The CDR3 is 14 amino acids. Trimming left V 7 bases short and J 4 bases short, with 17 bases between.

The chain is built from TRBV7-2 and TRBJ2-6, with D possibly TRBD2 on 5 matching bases. The CDR3 contains 16 residues. Germline V gene sequence: CDR1 SGHTA, CDR2 FQGNSA. Trimming removed 1 base from V and 0 bases from J, with 7 bases in between. For the CDR3, the DNA is TGTGCCAGCAGCTTAGTCGGGATCTCTGGGGCCAACGTCCTGACTTTC. Residues: CASSLVGISGANVLTF.